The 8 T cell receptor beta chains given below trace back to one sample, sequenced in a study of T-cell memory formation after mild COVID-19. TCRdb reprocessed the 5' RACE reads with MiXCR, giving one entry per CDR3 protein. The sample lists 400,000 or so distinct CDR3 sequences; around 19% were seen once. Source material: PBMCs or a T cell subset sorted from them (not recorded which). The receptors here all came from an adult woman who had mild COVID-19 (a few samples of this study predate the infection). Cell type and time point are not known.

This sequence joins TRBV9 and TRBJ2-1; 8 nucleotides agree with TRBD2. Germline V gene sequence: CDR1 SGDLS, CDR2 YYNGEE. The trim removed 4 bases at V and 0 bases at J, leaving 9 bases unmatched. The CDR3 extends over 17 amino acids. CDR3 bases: TGTGCCAGCAGCATCCCTAGCGGGCAAAGCTCCTACAATGAGCAGTTCTTC. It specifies CASSIPSGQSSYNEQFF.

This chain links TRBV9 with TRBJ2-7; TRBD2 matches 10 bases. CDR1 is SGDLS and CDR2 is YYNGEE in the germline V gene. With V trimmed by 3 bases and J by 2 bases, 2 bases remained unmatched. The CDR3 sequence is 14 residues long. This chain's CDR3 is CASSELAGPYEQYF. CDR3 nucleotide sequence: TGTGCCAGCAGCGAACTAGCGGGGCCCTACGAGCAGTACTTC.

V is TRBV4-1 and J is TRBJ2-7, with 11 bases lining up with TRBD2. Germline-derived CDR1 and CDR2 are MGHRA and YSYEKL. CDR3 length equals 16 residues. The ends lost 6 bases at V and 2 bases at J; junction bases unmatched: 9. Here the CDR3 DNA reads TGCGCCAGCAGTCACACACTAGCGGGGGAAACCTACGAGCAGTACTTC. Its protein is CASSHTLAGETYEQYF.

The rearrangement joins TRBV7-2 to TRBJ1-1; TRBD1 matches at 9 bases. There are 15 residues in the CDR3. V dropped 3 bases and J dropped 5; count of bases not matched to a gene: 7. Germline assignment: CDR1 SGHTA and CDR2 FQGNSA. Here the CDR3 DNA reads TGTGCCAGCAGCTTCTGGACAGGGGTGGGAACTGAAGCTTTCTTT. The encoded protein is CASSFWTGVGTEAFF.

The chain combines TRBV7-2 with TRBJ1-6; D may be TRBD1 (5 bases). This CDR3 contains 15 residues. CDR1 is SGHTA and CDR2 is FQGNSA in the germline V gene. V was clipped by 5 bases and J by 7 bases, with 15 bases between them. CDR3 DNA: TGTGCCAGCAGCCCACCGGGACGGGGAAATTCACCCCTCCACTTT. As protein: CASSPPGRGNSPLHF.

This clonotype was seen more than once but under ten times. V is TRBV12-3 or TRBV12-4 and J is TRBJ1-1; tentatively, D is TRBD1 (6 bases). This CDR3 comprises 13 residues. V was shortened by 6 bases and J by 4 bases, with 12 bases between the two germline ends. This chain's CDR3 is CASSWYRVTEAFF. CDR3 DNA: TGTGCCAGCAGCTGGTACAGGGTCACTGAAGCTTTCTTT.

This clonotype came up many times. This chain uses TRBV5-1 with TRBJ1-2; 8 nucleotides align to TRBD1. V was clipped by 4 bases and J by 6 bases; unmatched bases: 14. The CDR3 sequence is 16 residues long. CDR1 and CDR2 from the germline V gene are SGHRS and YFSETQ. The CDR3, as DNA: TGCGCCAGCAGCATCCTTCCAGGGGGCGCTCGGGATGGCTACACCTTC. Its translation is CASSILPGGARDGYTF.

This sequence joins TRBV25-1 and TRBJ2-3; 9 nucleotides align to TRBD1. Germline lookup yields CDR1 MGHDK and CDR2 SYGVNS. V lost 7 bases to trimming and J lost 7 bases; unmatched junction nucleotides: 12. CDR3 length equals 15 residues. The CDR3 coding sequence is TGTGCCAGCATGGGGTGGACAGGGGACGGGAATACGCAGTATTTT. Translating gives CASMGWTGDGNTQYF.